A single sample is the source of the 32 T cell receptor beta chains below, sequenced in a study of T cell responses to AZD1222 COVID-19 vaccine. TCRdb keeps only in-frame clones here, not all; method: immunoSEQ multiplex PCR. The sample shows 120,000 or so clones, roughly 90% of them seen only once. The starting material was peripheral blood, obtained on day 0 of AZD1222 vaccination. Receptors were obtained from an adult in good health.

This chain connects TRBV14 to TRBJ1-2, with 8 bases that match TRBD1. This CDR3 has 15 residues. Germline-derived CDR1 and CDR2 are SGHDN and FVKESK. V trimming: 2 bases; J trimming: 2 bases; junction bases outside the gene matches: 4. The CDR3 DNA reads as TGTGCCAGCAGCCAATGGACAGGGTGGAACTATGGCTACACCTTC. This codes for CASSQWTGWNYGYTF.

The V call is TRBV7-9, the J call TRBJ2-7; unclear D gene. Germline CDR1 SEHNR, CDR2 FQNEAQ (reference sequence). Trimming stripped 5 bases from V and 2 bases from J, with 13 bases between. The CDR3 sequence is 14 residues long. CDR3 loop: CASSPPRSPYEQYF. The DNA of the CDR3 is TGTGCCAGCAGCCCCCCCAGGAGCCCCTACGAGCAGTACTTC.

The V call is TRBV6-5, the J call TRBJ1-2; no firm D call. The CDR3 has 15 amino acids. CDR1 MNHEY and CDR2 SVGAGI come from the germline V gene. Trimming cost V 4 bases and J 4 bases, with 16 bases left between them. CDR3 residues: CASSWGMRGSYGYTF. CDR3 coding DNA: TGTGCCAGCAGTTGGGGTATGAGAGGCAGCTATGGCTACACCTTC.

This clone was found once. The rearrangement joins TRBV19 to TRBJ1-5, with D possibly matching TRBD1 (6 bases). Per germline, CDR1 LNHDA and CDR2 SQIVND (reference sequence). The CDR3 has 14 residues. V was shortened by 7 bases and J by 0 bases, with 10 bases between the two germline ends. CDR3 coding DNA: TGTGCCAGTAAGGGGGGAAATAGCAATCAGCCCCAGCATTTT. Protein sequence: CASKGGNSNQPQHF. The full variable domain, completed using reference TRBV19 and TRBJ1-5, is DGGITQSPKYLFRKEGQNVTLSCEQNLNHDAMYWYRQDPGQGLRLIYYSQIVNDFQKGDIAEGYSVSREKKESFPLTVTSAQKNPTAFYLCASKGGNSNQPQHFGDGTRLSIL.

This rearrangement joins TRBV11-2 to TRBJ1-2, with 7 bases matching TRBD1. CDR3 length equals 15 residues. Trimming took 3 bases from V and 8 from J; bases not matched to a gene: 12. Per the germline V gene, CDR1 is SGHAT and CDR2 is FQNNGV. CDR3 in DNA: TGTGCCAGCAGCTTCCGCGGACAGGATCTTTGGGGCTACACCTTC. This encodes CASSFRGQDLWGYTF.

CDR3 amino acids: CASSIQGNSGANVLTF. DNA of the CDR3: TGTGCCAGTAGTATCCAGGGGAACTCTGGGGCCAACGTCCTGACTTTC. The chain joins TRBV19 to TRBJ2-6; tentative D call: TRBD1 (6 bases). V was cut by 3 bases and J by 0 bases, with 9 bases left in between. Germline-derived CDR1 and CDR2 are LNHDA and SQIVND (reference sequence). The CDR3 loop spans 16 amino acids.

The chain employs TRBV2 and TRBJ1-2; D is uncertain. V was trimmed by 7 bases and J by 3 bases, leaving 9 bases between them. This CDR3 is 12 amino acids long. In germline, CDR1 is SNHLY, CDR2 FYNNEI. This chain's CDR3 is CASTAQDYGYTF. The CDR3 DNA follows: TGTGCCAGCACAGCCCAAGACTATGGCTACACCTTC. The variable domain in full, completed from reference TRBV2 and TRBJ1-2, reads EPEVTQTPSHQVTQMGQEVILRCVPISNHLYFYWYRQILGQKVEFLVSFYNNEISEKSEIFDDQFSVERPDGSNFTLKIRSTKLEDSAMYFCASTAQDYGYTFGSGTRLTVV.

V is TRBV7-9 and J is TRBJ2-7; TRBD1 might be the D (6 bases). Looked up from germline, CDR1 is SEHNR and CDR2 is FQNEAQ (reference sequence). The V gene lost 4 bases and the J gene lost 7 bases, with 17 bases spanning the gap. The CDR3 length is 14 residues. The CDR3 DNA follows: TGTGCCAGCAGCTACGGCCTGACAGGAGGAGAGCAGTACTTC. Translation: CASSYGLTGGEQYF.

CDR3 amino acids: CASAKQGASYEQYF. For the CDR3, the DNA is TGTGCTAGTGCTAAACAGGGGGCAAGTTACGAGCAGTACTTC. The chain combines TRBV12-5 with TRBJ2-7; 9 nucleotides agree with TRBD1. This CDR3 is built from 14 residues. The junction had 8 bases not matched to a gene; V was cut back by 7 bases and J by 4 bases. Germline loops: CDR1 LGHNT, CDR2 FRNRAP.

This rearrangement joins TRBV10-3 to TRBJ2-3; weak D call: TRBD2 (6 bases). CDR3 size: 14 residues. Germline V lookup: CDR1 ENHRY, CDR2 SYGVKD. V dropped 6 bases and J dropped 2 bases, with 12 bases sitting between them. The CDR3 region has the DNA TGTGCCATCAGGGGGGGACGTTCCACAGATACGCAGTATTTT. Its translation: CAIRGGRSTDTQYF.

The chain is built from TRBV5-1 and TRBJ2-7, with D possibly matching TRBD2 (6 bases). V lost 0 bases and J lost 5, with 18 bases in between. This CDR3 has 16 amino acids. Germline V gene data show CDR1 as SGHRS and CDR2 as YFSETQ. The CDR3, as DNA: TGCGCCAGCAGCTTGGGAGGGACTCGGACGAGGCACGAGCAGTACTTC. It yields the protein CASSLGGTRTRHEQYF. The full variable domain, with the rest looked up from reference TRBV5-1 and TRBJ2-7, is KAGVTQTPRYLIKTRGQQVTLSCSPISGHRSVSWYQQTPGQGLQFLFEYFSETQRNKGNFPGRFSGRQFSNSRSEMNVSTLELGDSALYLCASSLGGTRTRHEQYFGPGTRLTVT.

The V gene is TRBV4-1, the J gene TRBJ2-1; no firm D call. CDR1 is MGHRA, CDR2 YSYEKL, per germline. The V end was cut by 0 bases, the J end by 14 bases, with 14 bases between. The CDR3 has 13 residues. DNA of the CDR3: TGCGCCAGCAGCCAAGAACGGGCAGGTTCAGAGTTCTTC. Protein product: CASSQERAGSEFF.

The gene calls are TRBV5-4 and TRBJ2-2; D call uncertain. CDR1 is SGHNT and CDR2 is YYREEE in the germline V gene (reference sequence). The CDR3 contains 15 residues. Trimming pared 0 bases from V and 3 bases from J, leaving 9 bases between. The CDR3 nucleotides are TGTGCCAGCAGCTTGGCCCTCGGAGACACCGGGGAGCTGTTTTTT. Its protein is CASSLALGDTGELFF.

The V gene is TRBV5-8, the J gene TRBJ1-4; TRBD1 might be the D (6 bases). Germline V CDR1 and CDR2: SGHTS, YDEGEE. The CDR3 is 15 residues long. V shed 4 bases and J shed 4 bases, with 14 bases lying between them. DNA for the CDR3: TGTGCCAGCAGCCCTGGACAGAAACTTAATGAAAAACTGTTTTTT. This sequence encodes CASSPGQKLNEKLFF.

The CDR3 bases are TGCGCCAGCAGCTTCGGAGCTAGAGGGCAAGATGAAAAACTGTTTTTT. Protein sequence: CASSFGARGQDEKLFF. The chain couples TRBV5-1 to TRBJ1-4; D gene ambiguous. Deletions cut 2 bases from V and 6 bases from J, with 17 bases between. The CDR3 is 16 residues long. The germline V gene has CDR1 SGHRS and CDR2 YFSETQ.

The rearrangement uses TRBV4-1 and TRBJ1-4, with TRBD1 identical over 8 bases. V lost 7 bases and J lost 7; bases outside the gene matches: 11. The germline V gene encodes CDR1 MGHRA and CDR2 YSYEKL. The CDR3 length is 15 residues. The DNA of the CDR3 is TGCGCCAGCAAGACCGCGGGACAGGTCCCTGAAAAACTGTTTTTT. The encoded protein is CASKTAGQVPEKLFF.

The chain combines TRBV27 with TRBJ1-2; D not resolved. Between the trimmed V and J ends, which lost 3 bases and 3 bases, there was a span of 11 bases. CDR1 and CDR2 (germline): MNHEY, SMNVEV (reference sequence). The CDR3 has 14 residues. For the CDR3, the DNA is TGTGCCAGCAGTTTGGCCCCCGGTTACTATGGCTACACCTTC. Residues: CASSLAPGYYGYTF.

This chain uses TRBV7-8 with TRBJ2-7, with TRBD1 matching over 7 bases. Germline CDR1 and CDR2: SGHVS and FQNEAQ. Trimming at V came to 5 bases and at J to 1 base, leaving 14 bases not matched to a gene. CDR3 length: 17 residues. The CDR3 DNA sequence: TGTGCCAGCAGCAGCAGGACTGGACAGGAGGTTTCCTACGAGCAGTACTTC. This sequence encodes CASSSRTGQEVSYEQYF.

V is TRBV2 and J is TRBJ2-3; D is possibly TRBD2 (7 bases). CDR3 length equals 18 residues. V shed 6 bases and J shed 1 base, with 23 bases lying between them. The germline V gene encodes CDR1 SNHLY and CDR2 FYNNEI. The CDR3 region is CASRHSGGGGGRTDTQYF. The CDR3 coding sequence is TGTGCCAGCAGGCATTCCGGGGGCGGGGGCGGACGCACAGATACGCAGTATTTT.

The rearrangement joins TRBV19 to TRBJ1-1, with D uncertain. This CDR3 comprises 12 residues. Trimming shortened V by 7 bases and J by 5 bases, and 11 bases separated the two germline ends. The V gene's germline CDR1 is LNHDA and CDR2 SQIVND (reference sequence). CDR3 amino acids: CASKVGRTEAFF. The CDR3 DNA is TGTGCCAGTAAGGTCGGACGAACTGAAGCTTTCTTT. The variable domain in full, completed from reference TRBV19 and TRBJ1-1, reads DGGITQSPKYLFRKEGQNVTLSCEQNLNHDAMYWYRQDPGQGLRLIYYSQIVNDFQKGDIAEGYSVSREKKESFPLTVTSAQKNPTAFYLCASKVGRTEAFFGQGTRLTVV.

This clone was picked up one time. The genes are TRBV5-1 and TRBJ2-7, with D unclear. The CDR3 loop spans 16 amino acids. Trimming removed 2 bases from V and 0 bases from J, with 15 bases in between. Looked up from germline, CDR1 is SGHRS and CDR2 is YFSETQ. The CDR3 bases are TGCGCCAGCAGCTTATCTGTGGGCTCACTCTCCTACGAGCAGTACTTC. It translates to CASSLSVGSLSYEQYF.

The CDR3 DNA reads as TGTGCCATCAGTGAGACAGGGGACGGCTACACCTTC. Its protein product is CAISETGDGYTF. The chain carries TRBV10-3 and TRBJ1-2; 7 bases map to TRBD1. Looked up from germline, CDR1 is ENHRY and CDR2 is SYGVKD. V lost 2 bases to trimming and J lost 8 bases; unmatched junction nucleotides: 2. This CDR3 has 12 amino acids.

CDR3 coding DNA: TGTGCCAGTCATCAGGGGGCCTCCACCACCGGGGAGCTGTTTTTT. It specifies CASHQGASTTGELFF. The chain carries TRBV19 and TRBJ2-2, with 8 bases matching TRBD1. V shed 8 bases and J 4 bases; nucleotides not matched to a gene: 9. Per the germline V gene, CDR1 is LNHDA and CDR2 is SQIVND (reference sequence). The CDR3 loop spans 15 amino acids.

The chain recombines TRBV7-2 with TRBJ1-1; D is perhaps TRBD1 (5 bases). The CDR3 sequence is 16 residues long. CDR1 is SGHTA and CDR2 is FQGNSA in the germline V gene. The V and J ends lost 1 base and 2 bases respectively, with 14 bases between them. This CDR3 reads CASSLEGAGGNTEAFF. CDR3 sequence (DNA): TGTGCCAGCAGCTTAGAAGGGGCGGGGGGAAACACTGAAGCTTTCTTT.

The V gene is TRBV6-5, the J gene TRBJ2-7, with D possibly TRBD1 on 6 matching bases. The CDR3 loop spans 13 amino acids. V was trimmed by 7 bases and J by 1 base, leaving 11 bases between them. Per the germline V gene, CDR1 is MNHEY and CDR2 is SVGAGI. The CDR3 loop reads CASMGTPSYEQYF. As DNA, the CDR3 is TGTGCCAGCATGGGGACACCTTCCTACGAGCAGTACTTC.

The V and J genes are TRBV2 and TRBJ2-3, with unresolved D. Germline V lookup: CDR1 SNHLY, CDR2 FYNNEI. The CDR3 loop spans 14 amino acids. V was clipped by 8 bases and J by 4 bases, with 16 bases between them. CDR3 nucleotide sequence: TGTGCCAGCGGCGGTTCTACATGGGCAGATACGCAGTATTTT. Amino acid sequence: CASGGSTWADTQYF.

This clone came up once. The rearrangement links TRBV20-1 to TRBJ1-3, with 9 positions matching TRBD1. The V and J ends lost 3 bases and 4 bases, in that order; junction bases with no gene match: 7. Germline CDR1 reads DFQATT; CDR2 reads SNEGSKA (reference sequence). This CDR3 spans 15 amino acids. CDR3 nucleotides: TGCAGTGCTAGTAACAGACAGGGGGTCGGAAACACCATATATTTT. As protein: CSASNRQGVGNTIYF.

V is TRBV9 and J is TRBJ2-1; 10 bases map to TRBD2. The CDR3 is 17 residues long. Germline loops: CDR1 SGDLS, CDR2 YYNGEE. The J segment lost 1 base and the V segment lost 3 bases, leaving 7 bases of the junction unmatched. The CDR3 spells CASSAKPSGSSYNEQFF. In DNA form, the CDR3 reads TGTGCCAGCAGCGCCAAACCTAGCGGGAGTTCCTACAATGAGCAGTTCTTC.

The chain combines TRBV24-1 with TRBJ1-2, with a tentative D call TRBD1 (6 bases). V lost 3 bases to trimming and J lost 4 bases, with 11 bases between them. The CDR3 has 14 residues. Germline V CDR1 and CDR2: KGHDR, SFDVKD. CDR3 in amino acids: CATSDPTGLYGYTF. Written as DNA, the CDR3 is TGTGCCACCAGTGATCCCACAGGGCTCTATGGCTACACCTTC.

The chain's CDR3 is CASSLSWAGLDEQFF. The CDR3 DNA reads TGTGCCAGCAGTTTATCATGGGCAGGGCTTGATGAGCAGTTCTTC. The chain links TRBV27 to TRBJ2-1, with D perhaps matching TRBD1 (5 bases). Germline lookup yields CDR1 MNHEY and CDR2 SMNVEV (reference sequence). This CDR3 comprises 15 residues. V shed 0 bases and J shed 8 bases, with 14 bases lying between them.

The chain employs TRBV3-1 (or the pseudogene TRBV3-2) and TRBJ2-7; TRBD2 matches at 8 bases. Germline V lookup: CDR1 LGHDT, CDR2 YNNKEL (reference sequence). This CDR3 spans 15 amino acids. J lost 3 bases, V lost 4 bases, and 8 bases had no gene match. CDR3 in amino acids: CASSLGAGVFYEQYF. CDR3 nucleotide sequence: TGTGCCAGCAGCCTCGGAGCGGGAGTCTTCTACGAGCAGTACTTC.

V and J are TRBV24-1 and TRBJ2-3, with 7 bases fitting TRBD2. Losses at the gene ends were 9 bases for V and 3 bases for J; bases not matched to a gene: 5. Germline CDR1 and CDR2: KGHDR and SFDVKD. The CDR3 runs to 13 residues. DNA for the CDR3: TGTGCCACCTCCTCGGGGGGAACAGATACGCAGTATTTT. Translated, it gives CATSSGGTDTQYF.